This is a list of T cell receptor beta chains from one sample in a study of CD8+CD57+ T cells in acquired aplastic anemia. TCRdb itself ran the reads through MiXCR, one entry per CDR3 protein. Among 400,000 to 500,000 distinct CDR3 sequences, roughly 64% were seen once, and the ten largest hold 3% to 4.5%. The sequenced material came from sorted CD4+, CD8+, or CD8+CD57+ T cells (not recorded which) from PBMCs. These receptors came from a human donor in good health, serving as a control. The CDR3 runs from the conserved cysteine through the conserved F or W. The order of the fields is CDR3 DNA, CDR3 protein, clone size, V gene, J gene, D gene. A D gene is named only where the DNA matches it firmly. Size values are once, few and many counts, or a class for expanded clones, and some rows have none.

CDR3nt: TGTGCCACCACAGGACCTCAAGAGACCCAGTACTTC; CDR3aa: CATTGPQETQYF; abundance: .; v_gene: TRBV6-5; j_gene: TRBJ2-5; d_gene: .
CDR3nt: TGTGCCACGGAGGACTTGACCTACGAGCAGTACTTC; CDR3aa: CATEDLTYEQYF; abundance: .; v_gene: TRBV15; j_gene: TRBJ2-7; d_gene: .
CDR3nt: TGTGCCAGTAGTATAATTGAGGCCCTCGGTAGCAATCAGCCCCAGCATTTT; CDR3aa: CASSIIEALGSNQPQHF; abundance: many; v_gene: TRBV19; j_gene: TRBJ1-5; d_gene: .
CDR3nt: TGTGCCAGTAGTTCTGGACAGGGCTTATACGGGAACACTGAAGCTTTCTTT; CDR3aa: CASSSGQGLYGNTEAFF; abundance: many; v_gene: TRBV19; j_gene: TRBJ1-1; d_gene: TRBD1
CDR3nt: TGTGCCAGCAGTCTTGGACACCTAAATTCACCCCTCCACTTT; CDR3aa: CASSLGHLNSPLHF; abundance: few; v_gene: TRBV4-1; j_gene: TRBJ1-6; d_gene: .
CDR3nt: TGTGCCAGCAGCCAACGGCCAGGGGATGGATACGAGCAGTACTTC; CDR3aa: CASSQRPGDGYEQYF; abundance: .; v_gene: TRBV5-4; j_gene: TRBJ2-7; d_gene: .
CDR3nt: TGTGCCAGCAGCCAAGCCCGTTGGCCCCTCCACTTT; CDR3aa: CASSQARWPLHF; abundance: .; v_gene: TRBV11-2; j_gene: TRBJ1-6; d_gene: .
CDR3nt: TGTGCCAGTAGTTGGGGACAGGGGTACTATGGCTACACCTTC; CDR3aa: CASSWGQGYYGYTF; abundance: .; v_gene: TRBV19; j_gene: TRBJ1-2; d_gene: TRBD1
CDR3nt: TGTGCCAGCAGCTCTGGAGCAGACACGGAGTATTTT; CDR3aa: CASSSGADTEYF; abundance: .; v_gene: TRBV7-2; j_gene: TRBJ2-3; d_gene: .
CDR3nt: TGTGCCAGCAGTTACTCTTTTATGGGACAGATTAACTATGGCTACACCTTC; CDR3aa: CASSYSFMGQINYGYTF; abundance: many; v_gene: TRBV6-5; j_gene: TRBJ1-2; d_gene: TRBD1
CDR3nt: TGTGCCACCACTAGACAGGGAAACTATGGCTACACCTTC; CDR3aa: CATTRQGNYGYTF; abundance: .; v_gene: TRBV19; j_gene: TRBJ1-2; d_gene: TRBD1
CDR3nt: TGTGCCAGCATGAGGGACAGCCTCCCCGGGGAGCAGTTCTTC; CDR3aa: CASMRDSLPGEQFF; abundance: .; v_gene: TRBV2; j_gene: TRBJ2-1; d_gene: TRBD1
CDR3nt: TGTGCCAGCAGTGGGACAGGGAATCAGCCCCAGTACTTC; CDR3aa: CASSGTGNQPQYF; abundance: .; v_gene: TRBV27; j_gene: TRBJ2-5; d_gene: TRBD1
CDR3nt: TGCGCCAGCAGACAACCACAGGGCCCAGGAGCTCACCAGTTCTTC; CDR3aa: CASRQPQGPGAHQFF; abundance: .; v_gene: TRBV9; j_gene: TRBJ2-1; d_gene: .
CDR3nt: TGTGCCAGTAGACCGGAGGGGGGGGGTAAGTCCTACGAGCAGTACTTC; CDR3aa: CASRPEGGGKSYEQYF; abundance: many; v_gene: TRBV19; j_gene: TRBJ2-7; d_gene: .
CDR3nt: TGTGCCAGCAGCTCGGGGGGGGGCACTGGGGCCAACGTCCTGACTTTC; CDR3aa: CASSSGGGTGANVLTF; abundance: once; v_gene: TRBV7-2; j_gene: TRBJ2-6; d_gene: TRBD2
CDR3nt: TGTGCCAGCAGCTTGGACGCTAGCCGGTGCTACACCTTC; CDR3aa: CASSLDASRCYTF; abundance: .; v_gene: TRBV5-1; j_gene: TRBJ1-2; d_gene: .
CDR3nt: TGTGCCAGCAGCTTGCTGGGTCAGAGGGCTGAAGCCTTCTTT; CDR3aa: CASSLLGQRAEAFF; abundance: once; v_gene: TRBV2; j_gene: TRBJ1-1; d_gene: .
CDR3nt: TGTGCCAGCAGCGCCGGGACAGGCCTTAATCGGCCCCAGCATTTT; CDR3aa: CASSAGTGLNRPQHF; abundance: .; v_gene: TRBV13; j_gene: TRBJ1-5; d_gene: TRBD1
CDR3nt: TGTGCCACCAGCAGAGCACCCGGGAGGTCATTTTCACCCCTCCACTTT; CDR3aa: CATSRAPGRSFSPLHF; abundance: .; v_gene: TRBV15; j_gene: TRBJ1-6; d_gene: .
CDR3nt: TGCGCCAGCAGCCCCACCGAAACAGAGGACTTC; CDR3aa: CASSPTETEDF; abundance: .; v_gene: TRBV5-1; j_gene: TRBJ2-7; d_gene: .
CDR3nt: TGTGCCAGCACCGCCCGCCTCGGCATGGGCTACACCTTC; CDR3aa: CASTARLGMGYTF; abundance: .; v_gene: TRBV5-4; j_gene: TRBJ1-2; d_gene: .
CDR3nt: TGTGCCAGCAGCAGGGGGGTCTCGGCAGATACGCTGTATTTT; CDR3aa: CASSRGVSADTLYF; abundance: once; v_gene: TRBV9; j_gene: TRBJ2-3; d_gene: .
CDR3nt: TGTGCCAGCAATGTGCGGGGCACAGATACGCAGTATTTT; CDR3aa: CASNVRGTDTQYF; abundance: .; v_gene: TRBV12-3/TRBV12-4; j_gene: TRBJ2-3; d_gene: .
CDR3nt: TGTGCCATCAGTGGTGCAGGGGCCCACTCTGGAAACACCATATATTTT; CDR3aa: CAISGAGAHSGNTIYF; abundance: .; v_gene: TRBV10-3; j_gene: TRBJ1-3; d_gene: .
CDR3nt: TGTGCCAGCAGCTTGAACAGAACGAGCTCCTACGAGCAGTACTTC; CDR3aa: CASSLNRTSSYEQYF; abundance: .; v_gene: TRBV5-1; j_gene: TRBJ2-7; d_gene: .
CDR3nt: TGTGCCAGCAGTTGGACCCTACTGCCTGGGCAGCTCCTGCATTTT; CDR3aa: CASSWTLLPGQLLHF; abundance: once; v_gene: TRBV7-9; j_gene: TRBJ1-5; d_gene: .
CDR3nt: .; CDR3aa: CSAGHGYTFEQYF; abundance: .; v_gene: TRBV20-1; j_gene: TRBJ2-7; d_gene: .
CDR3nt: TGTGCCAGCAGCCCCCGCCAAGCGGTAGCTACCACAGATACGCAGTATTTT; CDR3aa: CASSPRQAVATTDTQYF; abundance: once; v_gene: TRBV9; j_gene: TRBJ2-3; d_gene: .
CDR3nt: TGTGCCAGCAGCCGAGATTTCCAGGAAACTTTCTTT; CDR3aa: CASSRDFQETFF; abundance: .; v_gene: TRBV7-2; j_gene: TRBJ1-1; d_gene: .
CDR3nt: TGTGCCAGCAGCCTGGAAGGGGGGGACGACACTGAAGAGTATTTT; CDR3aa: CASSLEGGDDTEEYF; abundance: .; v_gene: TRBV7-3; j_gene: TRBJ2-3; d_gene: .
CDR3nt: TGTGCCAGCAGCCACCGACCGGTTGAAGCTTTCTTT; CDR3aa: CASSHRPVEAFF; abundance: .; v_gene: TRBV5-4; j_gene: TRBJ1-1; d_gene: .
CDR3nt: TGTGCCACCAGTGACCACAGGGTTACGGGTGAGCAGTTCTTC; CDR3aa: CATSDHRVTGEQFF; abundance: many; v_gene: TRBV24-1; j_gene: TRBJ2-1; d_gene: .
CDR3nt: TGTGCCTGGAGTTTAGATCAGGGACTGAGTCGGGAGCTGTTTTTT; CDR3aa: CAWSLDQGLSRELFF; abundance: .; v_gene: TRBV30; j_gene: TRBJ2-2; d_gene: .
CDR3nt: TGTGCCAGCAGTCTATCCGGGACAGCTAACTATGGCTACACCTTC; CDR3aa: CASSLSGTANYGYTF; abundance: many; v_gene: TRBV2; j_gene: TRBJ1-2; d_gene: TRBD1
CDR3nt: TGTGCCAGCTCACCAAGGGCAGAGTTCACAGATACGCAGTATTTT; CDR3aa: CASSPRAEFTDTQYF; abundance: few; v_gene: TRBV18; j_gene: TRBJ2-3; d_gene: .
CDR3nt: TGTGCCTACAACCGGGGCTACGGAGCTTTCTTT; CDR3aa: CAYNRGYGAFF; abundance: many; v_gene: TRBV30; j_gene: TRBJ1-1; d_gene: .
CDR3nt: TGTGCCAGCAGCTTATCTCAGTCCTACGAGCAGTACCTCTTC; CDR3aa: CASSLSQSYEQYLF; abundance: once; v_gene: TRBV7-8; j_gene: TRBJ2-1; d_gene: .
CDR3nt: TGCGCCAGCAGTGAATTCCCGGGTGTTGACGAAAAACTGTTTTTT; CDR3aa: CASSEFPGVDEKLFF; abundance: .; v_gene: TRBV5-1; j_gene: TRBJ1-4; d_gene: .
CDR3nt: TGCGCCAGCAGCTTGTGGGTGAGGGGGGATACGCAGTATTTT; CDR3aa: CASSLWVRGDTQYF; abundance: .; v_gene: TRBV5-1; j_gene: TRBJ2-3; d_gene: .
CDR3nt: TGCGCCAGCAGTCAACAGGGGGCCGATAACGTTGGCTACACCTTC; CDR3aa: CASSQQGADNVGYTF; abundance: once; v_gene: TRBV10-2; j_gene: TRBJ1-2; d_gene: TRBD1
CDR3nt: TGCAGCGTTAAAACAGGGTCTGAAACTCTGTTTTTT; CDR3aa: CSVKTGSETLFF; abundance: .; v_gene: TRBV29-1; j_gene: TRBJ1-4; d_gene: .
CDR3nt: TGTGCCAGCAGCTTAGAGGGGACCGGGGACCTGACGGTACTGTTTTTT; CDR3aa: CASSLEGTGDLTVLFF; abundance: .; v_gene: TRBV7-3; j_gene: TRBJ1-4; d_gene: .
CDR3nt: TGCGCCAGCAGCTCTACCGGGGAAGAAAATTCACCCCTCCACTTT; CDR3aa: CASSSTGEENSPLHF; abundance: .; v_gene: TRBV5-1; j_gene: TRBJ1-6; d_gene: .
CDR3nt: TGTGCCAGCAGTTTACAGTATAGTCAGCCCCAGCATTTT; CDR3aa: CASSLQYSQPQHF; abundance: many; v_gene: TRBV27; j_gene: TRBJ1-5; d_gene: .
CDR3nt: TGTGCCAGCAGTCAAGAATATTCGCAGCACCACTTACCCCTCCACTTT; CDR3aa: CASSQEYSQHHLPLHF; abundance: .; v_gene: TRBV12-3/TRBV12-4; j_gene: TRBJ1-6; d_gene: .
CDR3nt: TGTGCCAGTAGTCGAAGGCGGTACGTTGGTCAGCAGCAGCATTTT; CDR3aa: CASSRRRYVGQQQHF; abundance: .; v_gene: TRBV9; j_gene: TRBJ1-5; d_gene: .
CDR3nt: TGTGCCAGCAGTTTAACAGGCTTAGAGCAGCAGTACTTC; CDR3aa: CASSLTGLEQQYF; abundance: .; v_gene: TRBV2; j_gene: TRBJ2-5; d_gene: .
CDR3nt: TGTGCCAGCAGCCCCCCCTTTGGGAGCACTGAAGCTTTCTTT; CDR3aa: CASSPPFGSTEAFF; abundance: many; v_gene: TRBV7-6; j_gene: TRBJ1-1; d_gene: .
CDR3nt: TGTGCAATCAGTGGACAGGTGGGGTTCTACGAGCAGTACTTC; CDR3aa: CAISGQVGFYEQYF; abundance: .; v_gene: TRBV10-1; j_gene: TRBJ2-7; d_gene: TRBD1
CDR3nt: TGTGCCACCAGTAGACCGGATGCAGATACGCAGCATTTT; CDR3aa: CATSRPDADTQHF; abundance: .; v_gene: TRBV15; j_gene: TRBJ1-5; d_gene: .
CDR3nt: TGCGCCAGCAGCCGCGATGGGCAGGACGCCATATATTTT; CDR3aa: CASSRDGQDAIYF; abundance: .; v_gene: TRBV5-1; j_gene: TRBJ1-3; d_gene: .
CDR3nt: TGTGCCAGCAGTTCCCGGACAGGGTACGAGACCCAGTACTACTTC; CDR3aa: CASSSRTGYETQYYF; abundance: .; v_gene: TRBV7-7; j_gene: TRBJ2-7; d_gene: TRBD1
CDR3nt: TGTGCCGCCCGGGACACCTACTCTGGAAACACCATATATTTT; CDR3aa: CAARDTYSGNTIYF; abundance: few; v_gene: TRBV10-3; j_gene: TRBJ1-3; d_gene: .
CDR3nt: TGCAGCGTGATACAGGGGGATACCGAGAACCAGTACTTC; CDR3aa: CSVIQGDTENQYF; abundance: .; v_gene: TRBV29-1; j_gene: TRBJ2-5; d_gene: TRBD1
CDR3nt: TGTGCCAGCAGTCTGACACAGAACACTGAAGCTTTCTTT; CDR3aa: CASSLTQNTEAFF; abundance: .; v_gene: TRBV11-2; j_gene: TRBJ1-1; d_gene: .
CDR3nt: TGTGCTAGCAGCCGGGACGGGAACACTGAAGCTTTCTTT; CDR3aa: CASSRDGNTEAFF; abundance: few; v_gene: TRBV7-7; j_gene: TRBJ1-1; d_gene: .